The rows below give T cell receptor beta chains drawn from one sample of a study of persistence of HIV-infected CD4 T cells. Some clones are missing from TCRdb's copy, which holds only in-frame ones; the method was immunoSEQ multiplex PCR. The sample contains around 39,000 clones, about 89% of which appear only once. Antigen specificity for these receptors is unknown. Sequencing used CD4+ T cells sorted from PBMCs after roughly 18-hour stimulation, obtained from a patient who received antiretroviral therapy. The receptors were sampled from an adult man with HIV who was CMV-seropositive. The CDR3 runs from the conserved cysteine through the conserved F or W. The D gene is left open where the match is weak.

V gene	CDR3 length	D gene	J gene	CDR3 protein	CDR3 DNA
TRBV6-5	14	-	TRBJ2-7	CASSYKQGTSEQYF	TGTGCCAGCAGTTACAAACAGGGGACTTCCGAGCAGTACTTC
TRBV3-1/TRBV3-2	12	-	TRBJ2-1	CASSPQGTHQFF	TGTGCCAGCAGCCCGCAGGGGACCCACCAGTTCTTC
TRBV27	15	TRBD1	TRBJ2-7	CASSGTGTGEREQYF	TGTGCCAGCAGTGGCACCGGGACAGGGGAACGCGAGCAGTACTTC
TRBV5-1	14	TRBD1	TRBJ2-3	CASSLDTGGGTQYF	TGCGCCAGCAGCTTGGACACAGGGGGAGGTACGCAGTATTTT
TRBV14	14	-	TRBJ2-5	CASSLNRAQETQYF	TGTGCCAGCAGCCTAAACAGGGCCCAAGAGACCCAGTACTTC
TRBV6-1	18	TRBD1	TRBJ1-4	CASSEAPGGRTGPEKLFF	TGTGCCAGCAGTGAAGCGCCTGGAGGGCGGACAGGGCCTGAAAAACTGTTTTTT
TRBV21-1	15	-	TRBJ1-5	CASSKELESNQPQHF	TGTGCCAGCAGCAAAGAGCTGGAGAGCAATCAGCCCCAGCATTTT
TRBV7-9	12	TRBD1	TRBJ2-1	CASSRQGREQFF	TGTGCCAGCAGCCGACAGGGGCGGGAGCAGTTCTTC
TRBV6-1	15	TRBD1	TRBJ2-1	CASSERTGVYNEQFF	TGTGCCAGCAGTGAACGGACAGGTGTCTACAATGAGCAGTTCTTC
TRBV28	15	-	TRBJ1-2	CASSLRGREIYGYTF	TGTGCCAGCAGTTTACGCGGCAGGGAGATCTATGGCTACACCTTC
TRBV9	16	-	TRBJ1-3	CASSVEPSSSGNTIYF	TGTGCCAGCAGCGTAGAACCCTCGAGCTCTGGAAACACCATATATTTT